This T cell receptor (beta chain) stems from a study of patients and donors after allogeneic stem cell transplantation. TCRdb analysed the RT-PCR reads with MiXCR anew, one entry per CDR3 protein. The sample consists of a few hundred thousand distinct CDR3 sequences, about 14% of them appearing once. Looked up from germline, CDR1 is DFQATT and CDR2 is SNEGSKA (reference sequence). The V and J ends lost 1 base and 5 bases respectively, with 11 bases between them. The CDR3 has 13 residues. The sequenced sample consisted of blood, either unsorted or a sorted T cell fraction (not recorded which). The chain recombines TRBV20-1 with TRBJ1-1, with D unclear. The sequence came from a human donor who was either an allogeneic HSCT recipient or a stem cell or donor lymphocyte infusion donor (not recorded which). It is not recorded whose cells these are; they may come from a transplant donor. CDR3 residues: CSARVTRWTEAFF. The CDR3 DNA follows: TGCAGTGCTAGAGTAACCCGATGGACTGAAGCTTTCTTT.